Reported below is one TCR beta chain. The source of the sample is a study of control samples from healthy donors and cancer patients. TCRdb's table, derived via immunoSEQ multiplex PCR, lists solely in-frame clones and lacks some. The sample shows about 120,000 clones, approximately 87% of them seen only once. The CDR3 is made up of 14 amino acids. The J segment lost 2 bases and the V segment lost 4 bases, leaving 5 bases of the junction unmatched. Per germline, CDR1 MGHRA and CDR2 YSYEKL. Sequencing was done on a sample of blood. The V and J genes are TRBV4-1 and TRBJ2-7; 7 bases are shared with TRBD1. This clonotype was obtained from a man aged 60 to 75 in good health. The CDR3 DNA sequence: TGCGCCAGCAGCCTCGGGACAGCCACCTACGAGCAGTACTTC. Amino acids: CASSLGTATYEQYF.